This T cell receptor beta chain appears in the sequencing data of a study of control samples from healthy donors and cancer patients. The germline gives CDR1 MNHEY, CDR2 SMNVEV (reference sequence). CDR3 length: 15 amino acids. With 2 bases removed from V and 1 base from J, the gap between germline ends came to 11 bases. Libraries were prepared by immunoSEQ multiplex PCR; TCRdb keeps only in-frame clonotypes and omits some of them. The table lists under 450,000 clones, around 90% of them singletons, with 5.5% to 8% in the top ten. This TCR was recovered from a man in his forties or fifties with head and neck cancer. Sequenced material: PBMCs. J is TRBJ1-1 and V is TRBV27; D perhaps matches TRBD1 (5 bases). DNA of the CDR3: TGTGCCAGCAGTTTAAACGCAGGGTCGAACACTGAAGCTTTCTTT. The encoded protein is CASSLNAGSNTEAFF.